The next 2 T cell receptor beta chains were all read from a single sample in a study of T cells in Graves' hyperthyroidism and ophthalmopathy. The investigators amplified TCR beta CDR3 regions from RNA transcripts. The TCR CDR3 was amplified in a first-round RT-PCR using the HTBI primer set. Each CDR3 protein is one row after TCRdb ran MiXCR on the multiplex PCR reads. Here the sample spans about 300,000 distinct CDR3 sequences, around 15% being singletons. Material for sequencing was blood. Source of these receptors: a woman aged 40 to 50 with Graves' hyperthyroidism.

The table lists this clonotype with many counts. The J gene is TRBJ1-1, the V gene TRBV12-3 or TRBV12-4; weak D call: TRBD1 (6 bases). This CDR3 is built from 13 residues. Trimming took off 7 bases at V and 1 base at J, with 10 bases between the two ends. This CDR3 reads CASTRTENTEAFF. DNA for the CDR3: TGTGCCAGCACCCGGACAGAGAACACTGAAGCTTTCTTT.

V and J are TRBV29-1 and TRBJ2-7; the D call may be TRBD1 or TRBD2 (6 bases each). The V gene lost 3 bases and the J gene lost 6 bases, with 21 bases spanning the gap. The CDR3 has 15 amino acids. Germline lookup yields CDR1 SQVTM and CDR2 ANQGSEA. The CDR3 coding sequence is TGCAGCGTTGATTCGGGGGCCACCCCCTTCATCGAGCAGTACTTC. This sequence encodes CSVDSGATPFIEQYF.